This T cell receptor beta chain stems from a study of early T cells in non-severe SARS-CoV-2 infection. The protocol attached unique molecular identifiers to individual cDNA molecules. TCRdb called the 5' RACE reads again in MiXCR, with one record for every CDR3 protein. The data contain approximately 65,000 distinct CDR3 sequences, about a tenth of them singletons. Findings of the study overall: VDJdb-based annotation leaned toward anti-spike CD8 responses and missed private and CD4 specificities.

This clonotype showed up many times. Its specificity is unknown. Source material: whole blood. The origin of this receptor is an adult who was a healthcare worker with PCR-confirmed SARS-CoV-2 infection or an uninfected control (not recorded which).

CDR3 protein: CASSPTLVGVETQYF. The CDR3 region has the DNA TGTGCCAGCAGCCCTACCCTGGTGGGGGTGGAGACCCAGTACTTC. The J gene is TRBJ2-5, the V gene TRBV7-6; the D call may be TRBD1 or TRBD2 (5 bases each). The CDR3 consists of 15 residues. Germline assignment: CDR1 SGHVS and CDR2 FNYEAQ. The V gene lost 5 bases and the J gene lost 5 bases, with 18 bases spanning the gap.